The 11 T cell receptor beta chains below were found in one sample sequenced in a study of T cell changes during pregnancy in multiple sclerosis. TCRdb's table, derived via immunoSEQ multiplex PCR, lists solely in-frame clones and lacks some. In the table there are roughly 77,000 clones, 80% to 95% of which are singletons. This sample comprised peripheral blood, obtained in the second trimester of pregnancy. These receptors originate from a female donor with multiple sclerosis, enrolled in a pregnancy study.

DNA for the CDR3: TGTGCCAGCAGCCCCTCGGACAGGGGCACTGAAGCTTTCTTT. This codes for CASSPSDRGTEAFF. V usage is TRBV7-9 and J usage is TRBJ1-1, with 9 nucleotides matching TRBD1. The V gene's germline CDR1 is SEHNR and CDR2 FQNEAQ (reference sequence). V dropped 5 bases and J dropped 4; count of bases not matched to a gene: 5. The CDR3 totals 14 residues.

V and J are TRBV19 and TRBJ1-2; 8 nucleotides line up with TRBD1. Germline V gene data show CDR1 as LNHDA and CDR2 as SQIVND (reference sequence). The CDR3 spans 15 residues. V dropped 2 bases and J dropped 1; count of bases not matched to a gene: 3. The chain's CDR3 is CASSIQGALNYGYTF. The CDR3 nucleotides read TGTGCCAGTAGTATACAGGGGGCTCTTAACTATGGCTACACCTTC. The complete variable domain, with remaining parts taken from reference TRBV19 and TRBJ1-2, reads DGGITQSPKYLFRKEGQNVTLSCEQNLNHDAMYWYRQDPGQGLRLIYYSQIVNDFQKGDIAEGYSVSREKKESFPLTVTSAQKNPTAFYLCASSIQGALNYGYTFGSGTRLTVV.

The CDR3 sequence: CAISESDRAYNEQFF. The DNA of the CDR3 is TGTGCCATCAGTGAGTCGGACAGGGCCTACAATGAGCAGTTCTTC. The genes are TRBV10-3 and TRBJ2-1, with TRBD1 matching over 8 bases. This CDR3 is 15 amino acids long. The ends lost 0 bases at V and 2 bases at J; junction bases unmatched: 0. Germline V gene lookup returns CDR1 ENHRY and CDR2 SYGVKD.

On this clone itself: The junction shows a germline mismatch at one end, possibly a read error. V usage is TRBV2 and J usage is TRBJ2-6; 8 positions agree with TRBD1. Germline lookup yields CDR1 SNHLY and CDR2 FYNNEI. The CDR3 length is 19 residues. The CDR3 sequence: CASREGEGRGRYGANVLTF. The CDR3 DNA sequence: TGTGCCAGCAGGGAAGGTGAGGGCAGGGGGCGTTACGGGGCCAACGTCCTGACTTTC.

The CDR3 DNA reads as TGTGCCAGCAGCCTAGCGGGGGCTAGCACAGATACGCAGTATTTT. This codes for CASSLAGASTDTQYF. V and J are TRBV28 and TRBJ2-3, with TRBD2 matching 10 bases. This CDR3 is 15 amino acids long. Germline V gene lookup returns CDR1 MDHEN and CDR2 SYDVKM. Unmatched junction bases numbered 3, after V lost 6 bases and J lost 0 bases.

V is TRBV5-8 and J is TRBJ1-5; the D gene is possibly TRBD1 (6 bases). The CDR3 totals 13 residues. Germline CDR1 and CDR2: SGHTS and YDEGEE. Between the trimmed V and J ends, which lost 0 bases and 5 bases, there was a span of 6 bases. CDR3: CASSLDRDQPQHF. In nucleotides, the CDR3 is TGTGCCAGCAGCTTGGACAGGGATCAGCCCCAGCATTTT.

The rearrangement links TRBV4-1 to TRBJ2-2, with 7 nucleotides matching TRBD2. Losses at the gene ends were 4 bases for V and 4 bases for J; bases not matched to a gene: 9. This CDR3 is built from 16 residues. The germline V gene has CDR1 MGHRA and CDR2 YSYEKL. DNA of the CDR3: TGCGCCAGCAGCCCCGAGGGTGGGAGGGCCACCGGGGAGCTGTTTTTT. This codes for CASSPEGGRATGELFF.

The chain recombines TRBV5-5 with TRBJ1-2; D call uncertain. The CDR3 length is 13 residues. Germline-derived CDR1 and CDR2 are SGHKS and YYEKEE (reference sequence). With 5 bases removed from V and 2 bases from J, the gap between germline ends came to 10 bases. The CDR3 loop is CASSLRVNYGYTF. The CDR3 bases are TGTGCCAGCAGTCTGAGGGTGAACTATGGCTACACCTTC.

This chain connects TRBV7-2 to TRBJ2-7; D may be TRBD1 (5 bases). The germline V and J ends were trimmed by 1 base and 2 bases, with 9 bases remaining between them. The CDR3 length is 14 residues. CDR1 is SGHTA, CDR2 FQGNSA, per germline. The CDR3 is CASSLGAGPYEQYF. The DNA for the CDR3 is TGTGCCAGCAGCTTAGGAGCAGGGCCCTACGAGCAGTACTTC.

The rearrangement links TRBV30 to TRBJ1-5, with TRBD1 matching 8 bases. CDR3 size: 18 residues. The germline CDR1 and CDR2 sequences are GTSNPN and SVGIG (reference sequence). V was pared by 0 bases and J by 4 bases, with 14 bases of the junction left unmatched. CDR3 region: CAWSVPSPYRQGNQPQHF. CDR3 bases: TGTGCCTGGAGTGTACCCTCCCCCTACCGACAGGGGAATCAGCCCCAGCATTTT.

The genes are TRBV5-6 and TRBJ2-5; TRBD1 agrees at 7 bases. The V and J ends lost 4 bases and 1 base, in that order; junction bases with no gene match: 13. CDR3 length equals 17 residues. The V gene's germline CDR1 is SGHDT and CDR2 YYEEEE. The CDR3 bases are TGTGCCAGCAGCGACGCCGGGGACAGTGGGACCCAAGAGACCCAGTACTTC. This sequence encodes CASSDAGDSGTQETQYF.